A single sample is the source of the 20 T cell receptor beta chains below, sequenced in a study of cytomegalovirus exposure and HLA in healthy donors (dated by TCRdb to 2015 to 2018). Libraries were prepared through the immunoSEQ multiplex PCR assay. For the multiplex PCR, a mixture combining 60 forward primers for TCR Vbeta segments and 13 reverse primers for TCR Jbeta segments was used. The clones in this table, taken by TCRdb from immuneACCESS, are in-frame only. Not every clone is retained; where verified, under half of the shortfall comes from an unresolved V gene, and the cause of the rest is unknown. The sample includes roughly 250,000 clones, with approximately 84% observed a single time. The biggest ten clones account for about 2% of the sample. Sequencing input: PBMCs. The receptors come from a woman in her thirties or forties in good health and CMV-seropositive.

This clone was observed once. This chain connects TRBV7-9 to TRBJ2-5; the D is unclear. With the DNA end fitting TRBJ2-7 better, the J assignment may be wrong. CDR1 is SEHNR and CDR2 is FQNEAQ in the germline V gene (reference sequence). The CDR3 consists of 13 residues. The DNA of the CDR3 is TGTGCCAGCAGCTTAGGCGCGGAGTACGAGCAGTACTTC. It is translated as CASSLGAEYEQYF.

The chain combines TRBV10-3 with TRBJ2-3; 12 nucleotides agree with TRBD2. V was pared by 4 bases and J by 8 bases, with 10 bases of the junction left unmatched. There are 16 residues in the CDR3. Germline CDR1 and CDR2: ENHRY and SYGVKD. The CDR3 region is CAISGLLAGGSGTQYF. The CDR3 DNA follows: TGTGCCATCAGTGGATTACTAGCGGGAGGTAGTGGTACGCAGTATTTT.

This clone has just a few counts. The V call is TRBV19, the J call TRBJ1-5; D ambiguous. Per the germline V gene, CDR1 is LNHDA and CDR2 is SQIVND (reference sequence). The CDR3 runs to 14 residues. V lost 5 bases, J lost 2 bases, and 10 bases lay in between. CDR3 residues: CASSRAGGNQPQHF. The CDR3 bases are TGTGCCAGTAGTCGAGCGGGTGGCAATCAGCCCCAGCATTTT. The full variable domain, its missing parts supplied by reference TRBV19 and TRBJ1-5, is DGGITQSPKYLFRKEGQNVTLSCEQNLNHDAMYWYRQDPGQGLRLIYYSQIVNDFQKGDIAEGYSVSREKKESFPLTVTSAQKNPTAFYLCASSRAGGNQPQHFGDGTRLSIL.

This clone was observed a handful of times. The chain links TRBV30 to TRBJ2-7, with 7 nucleotides matching TRBD1. Trimming cost V 0 bases and J 2 bases; bases outside gene matches: 7. From germline, CDR1 is GTSNPN and CDR2 SVGIG (reference sequence). The CDR3 is made up of 15 amino acids. CDR3 region: CAWSVGRTGAYEQYF. DNA of the CDR3: TGTGCCTGGAGTGTTGGTCGGACAGGAGCCTACGAGCAGTACTTC. Drawing the rest from reference TRBV30 and TRBJ2-7, the complete variable domain is SQTIHQWPATLVQPVGSPLSLECTVEGTSNPNLYWYRQAAGRGLQLLFYSVGIGQISSEVPQNLSASRPQDRQFILSSKKLLLSDSGFYLCAWSVGRTGAYEQYFGPGTRLTVT.

V and J are TRBV7-9 and TRBJ2-1; 8 positions match TRBD2. CDR3 size: 14 residues. Looked up from germline, CDR1 is SEHNR and CDR2 is FQNEAQ (reference sequence). The junction had 3 bases not matched to a gene; V was cut back by 2 bases and J by 6 bases. The CDR3 spells CASSLPAGANEQFF. The CDR3 DNA sequence: TGTGCCAGCAGCTTACCAGCGGGAGCCAATGAGCAGTTCTTC.

The chain carries TRBV5-4 and TRBJ2-3, with D hard to call. V was cut by 2 bases and J by 5 bases, with 3 bases left in between. The germline gives CDR1 SGHNT, CDR2 YYREEE (reference sequence). The CDR3 has 11 residues. The CDR3 DNA follows: TGTGCCAGCAGCTTACTAGATACGCAGTATTTT. This gives the protein CASSLLDTQYF.

The rearrangement uses TRBV7-9 and TRBJ2-4, with 7 bases matching TRBD2. The germline V gene has CDR1 SEHNR and CDR2 FQNEAQ (reference sequence). Trimming took 4 bases from V and 6 from J; bases not matched to a gene: 6. This CDR3 contains 14 residues. As DNA, the CDR3 is TGTGCCAGCAGCTCCCGAGGGGAGGGAAACATTCAGTACTTC. Amino acids: CASSSRGEGNIQYF.

The J gene is TRBJ2-2, the V gene TRBV13; 13 positions match TRBD2. The CDR3 is 22 residues long. Germline V gene lookup returns CDR1 PRHDT and CDR2 FYEKMQ (reference sequence). V lost 3 bases to trimming and J lost 4 bases; unmatched junction nucleotides: 20. The CDR3 sequence is CASSFSRVGRLGLAGVTGELFF. Written as DNA, the CDR3 is TGTGCCAGCAGCTTCTCCCGAGTGGGGCGTCTTGGACTAGCGGGAGTCACCGGGGAGCTGTTTTTT.

The rearrangement uses TRBV29-1 and TRBJ1-2; D might be TRBD1 (6 bases). The CDR3 has 13 residues. In germline, CDR1 is SQVTM, CDR2 ANQGSEA. With 5 bases removed from V and 6 bases from J, the gap between germline ends came to 16 bases. The CDR3 DNA is TGCAGCGTTCCATGGCGGGGGGCAGATGGCTACACCTTC. Its protein is CSVPWRGADGYTF.

The CDR3 DNA sequence: TGTGCCAGCAGCCACAGACCCCAGGTCTACAATGAGCAGTTCTTC. Translation gives CASSHRPQVYNEQFF. V gene TRBV7-9 combines with J gene TRBJ2-1, with D unclear. The V gene's germline CDR1 is SEHNR and CDR2 FQNEAQ (reference sequence). This CDR3 is 15 amino acids long. Trimming cost V 5 bases and J 3 bases, with 14 bases left between them.

V gene TRBV19 combines with J gene TRBJ2-5, with 10 bases identical to TRBD2. Losses at the gene ends were 4 bases for V and 7 bases for J; bases not matched to a gene: 12. The CDR3 contains 16 residues. CDR1 LNHDA and CDR2 SQIVND come from the germline V gene (reference sequence). CDR3 bases: TGTGCCAGTAGTAAGGCTAGCGGGAGCCATCGGGGGACCCAGTACTTC. Encoded protein: CASSKASGSHRGTQYF.

This CDR3 is CASRFRQGANYGYTF. The CDR3 nucleotides read TGTGCCAGCAGGTTTAGACAGGGAGCTAACTATGGCTACACCTTC. The V gene is TRBV27, the J gene TRBJ1-2, with 7 nucleotides matching TRBD1. The CDR3 consists of 15 residues. Trimming cost V 6 bases and J 0 bases; bases outside gene matches: 7. Germline loops: CDR1 MNHEY, CDR2 SMNVEV (reference sequence).

This rearrangement joins TRBV6-1 to TRBJ2-5; tentatively, D is TRBD1 (6 bases). Trimming left V 6 bases short and J 5 bases short, with 19 bases between. The V gene's germline CDR1 is MNHNS and CDR2 SASEGT. The CDR3 extends over 15 amino acids. The CDR3 reads CASRRSRPGDETQYF. The CDR3 DNA sequence: TGTGCCAGCAGGAGGTCCAGGCCAGGGGACGAGACCCAGTACTTC.

This clone has a single count. The J gene is TRBJ1-2, the V gene TRBV28, with TRBD1 matching over 8 bases. Trimming removed 5 bases from V and 3 bases from J; junction bases left unmatched: 2. Germline V gene sequence: CDR1 MDHEN, CDR2 SYDVKM. The CDR3 consists of 13 residues. The CDR3 DNA follows: TGTGCCAGCAGTGAGGACAGGGACTATGGCTACACCTTC. Protein sequence: CASSEDRDYGYTF.

The gene calls are TRBV5-1 and TRBJ2-7, with a possible D match to TRBD2 (6 bases). CDR1 and CDR2 (germline): SGHRS, YFSETQ. The CDR3 extends over 14 amino acids. Trimming stripped 2 bases from V and 2 bases from J, with 11 bases between. CDR3 bases: TGCGCCAGCAGCTTCATTCCGGGGGCCTACGAGCAGTACTTC. This sequence encodes CASSFIPGAYEQYF.

The chain combines TRBV28 with TRBJ1-4, with D perhaps TRBD1 (6 bases). Trimming left V 8 bases short and J 9 bases short, with 31 bases between. Germline V gene sequence: CDR1 MDHEN, CDR2 SYDVKM. The CDR3 covers 18 residues. The CDR3, as DNA: TGTGCCAGCGTAGGAAACCGAGGGGGAGACAGATTTGGTCAAAAACTGTTTTTT. This codes for CASVGNRGGDRFGQKLFF.

The chain joins TRBV27 to TRBJ2-3; 13 bases are shared with TRBD2. Germline V gene data show CDR1 as MNHEY and CDR2 as SMNVEV (reference sequence). The V and J ends lost 10 bases and 4 bases, in that order; junction bases with no gene match: 5. This CDR3 contains 14 residues. The CDR3 DNA sequence: TGTGCCACCTCGACTAGCGGGGGGCCAGATACGCAGTATTTT. Translating gives CATSTSGGPDTQYF.

The V gene is TRBV7-9, the J gene TRBJ2-7, with 7 bases that match TRBD1. Germline-derived CDR1 and CDR2 are SEHNR and FQNEAQ (reference sequence). V lost 5 bases and J lost 9; bases outside the gene matches: 10. CDR3 length: 13 residues. DNA for the CDR3: TGTGCCAGCAGCCCACCGACGACAGGGTGGCAGTACTTC. Translation: CASSPPTTGWQYF.

Details on this clone: The same CDR3 is also encoded by other DNA sequences in this sample. This chain uses TRBV28 with TRBJ1-5; 7 nucleotides match TRBD1. Germline V gene lookup returns CDR1 MDHEN and CDR2 SYDVKM. V shed 2 bases and J 2 bases; nucleotides not matched to a gene: 3. The length of the CDR3 is 15 residues. The DNA of the CDR3 is TGTGCCAGCAGTTTACCAGGGGGAGGCAATCAGCCCCAGCATTTT. Its protein is CASSLPGGGNQPQHF.

This rearrangement joins TRBV28 to TRBJ1-5; tentative D call: TRBD1 (6 bases). The V gene lost 3 bases and the J gene lost 7 bases, with 13 bases spanning the gap. This CDR3 spans 14 amino acids. Germline loops: CDR1 MDHEN, CDR2 SYDVKM. The CDR3 reads CASSLGAHRQPQHF. CDR3 nucleotide sequence: TGTGCCAGCAGTTTGGGGGCGCACCGGCAGCCCCAGCATTTT.